The 3 T cell receptor beta chains below were found in one sample sequenced in a study of esophageal squamous cell carcinoma under preoperative chemotherapy. The time point is: after preoperative PTX-NDP chemotherapy. TCRdb ran MiXCR on the PCR reads and lists one entry per CDR3 protein. The sample yields 30,000 to 35,000 distinct CDR3 sequences, less than 65% seen once. The sample was taken from a patient given preoperative chemotherapy. Source of these receptors: a human donor with esophageal squamous cell carcinoma. The donor label of this sample is uncertain.

There are many counts of this clonotype. Here the CDR3 DNA reads TGTGCCAGCAGCCCAGCGACAGGAGAGGGAGAGGAGACCCAGTACTTC. Its protein product is CASSPATGEGEETQYF. The J gene is TRBJ2-5, the V gene TRBV6-1, with D tentatively TRBD1 (6 bases). With 6 bases removed from V and 5 bases from J, the gap between germline ends came to 22 bases. Germline CDR1 and CDR2: MNHNS and SASEGT. The CDR3 has 16 residues.

This clonotype was detected many times. The V gene is TRBV11-2, the J gene TRBJ2-1; TRBD2 agrees at 14 bases. Germline CDR1 reads SGHAT; CDR2 reads FQNNGV. With 5 bases clipped from V and 11 bases from J, the junction kept 8 bases outside the gene matches. This CDR3 region has 15 residues. The CDR3 loop reads CASSTRLAGGLKQFF. CDR3 DNA: TGTGCCAGCAGCACCAGACTAGCGGGGGGGCTGAAGCAGTTCTTC.

On this clonotype: The junction and the germline gene differ at one end; a read error may be behind it. V usage is TRBV6-1 and J usage is TRBJ2-5; D call uncertain. The germline V gene has CDR1 MNHNS and CDR2 SASEGT. The CDR3 covers 13 residues. CDR3 in amino acids: CARSEGATNIQYF. The DNA for the CDR3 is TGTGCCAGGAGTGAAGGAGCCACAAATATTCAGTATTTC.